Sequencing of this T cell receptor beta chain was carried out in a study of resident and recirculating memory T cells in vitiligo. About the research overall: Samples were epidermis from two lesional and two nonlesional sites, plus PBMCs.

No change in lesions over the prior 6 months defined stable disease. Germline V gene sequence: CDR1 MNHNS, CDR2 SASEGT. The CDR3 loop spans 16 amino acids. Trimming removed 1 base at V and 8 bases at J, with 17 bases between. TCRdb's copy holds only in-frame clones and misses some; the assay was immunoSEQ multiplex PCR. The sample records around 70,000 clones, about 89% being singletons. V and J are TRBV6-1 and TRBJ1-4; D not resolved. This clonotype was obtained from a male donor with vitiligo. The specimen sequenced was blood. CDR3 sequence reads: CASSEEVGGAREKLFF. CDR3 coding DNA: TGTGCCAGCAGTGAAGAAGTGGGAGGCGCTAGGGAAAAACTGTTTTTT.